One sample yielded the 20 T cell receptor beta chains listed below, sequenced in a study of response to subunit inactivated influenza vaccine. TCRdb called the RT-PCR reads again in MiXCR, with one record for every CDR3 protein. The sample includes roughly 710,000 distinct CDR3 sequences, about 14% seen only once; the top ten take roughly 7.2%. The sample consisted of PBMCs from blood, taken around 14 days before vaccination. These receptors all stem from a man aged 45-65 years who received an inactivated influenza vaccine.

The chain employs TRBV28 and TRBJ1-2; maybe TRBD1 (6 bases). Trimming removed 5 bases from V and 6 bases from J, with 16 bases in between. Germline V CDR1 and CDR2: MDHEN, SYDVKM. The CDR3 has 14 amino acids. The CDR3 here is CASSVVGGVDGYTF. The CDR3 DNA reads as TGTGCCAGCAGTGTGGTTGGGGGCGTCGATGGCTACACCTTC.

The sample holds many counts of this clonotype. V and J are TRBV7-2 and TRBJ1-1; TRBD1 matches 7 bases. The CDR3 runs 14 residues. The V gene's germline CDR1 is SGHTA and CDR2 FQGNSA. The V and J ends lost 3 bases and 2 bases, in that order; junction bases with no gene match: 3. The CDR3 is CASSLGQFNTEAFF. The CDR3 DNA is TGTGCCAGCAGCTTGGGACAGTTCAACACTGAAGCTTTCTTT.

This clonotype has just a few counts. The chain combines TRBV6-2 or TRBV6-3 with TRBJ2-4; possibly TRBD1 for D (6 bases). With 8 bases removed from V and 1 base from J, the gap between germline ends came to 12 bases. This CDR3 is 14 amino acids long. Germline CDR1 MNHEY, CDR2 SVGEGT. CDR3 amino acids: CASRTQGAKNIQYF. DNA for the CDR3: TGTGCCAGCCGTACCCAGGGGGCCAAAAACATTCAGTACTTC.

The rearrangement joins TRBV12-3 or TRBV12-4 to TRBJ2-3; D is unresolved. Between the trimmed V and J ends, which lost 6 bases and 6 bases, there was a span of 13 bases. CDR3 size: 13 residues. CDR3 in DNA: TGTGCCAGCAGAGATGACATTACGGATACGCAGTATTTT. This codes for CASRDDITDTQYF.

The chain couples TRBV7-9 to TRBJ2-7, with D possibly being TRBD1 or TRBD2 (5 bases each). This CDR3 is built from 15 residues. CDR1 is SEHNR, CDR2 FQNEAQ, per germline (reference sequence). Trimming pared 5 bases from V and 2 bases from J, leaving 16 bases between. DNA of the CDR3: TGTGCCAGCAGCGACTCCGGGACGGATACCTACGAGCAGTACTTC. Its translation: CASSDSGTDTYEQYF.

This rearrangement joins TRBV6-2 or TRBV6-3 to TRBJ2-1; D possibly corresponds to TRBD2 (5 bases). Germline lookup yields CDR1 MNHEY and CDR2 SVGEGT. V was trimmed by 3 bases and J by 1 base, leaving 10 bases between them. The CDR3 is made up of 15 amino acids. Here the CDR3 reads CASSYRWESYNEQFF. CDR3 sequence (DNA): TGTGCCAGCAGTTATAGGTGGGAGTCCTACAATGAGCAGTTCTTC.

The V and J genes are TRBV4-3 and TRBJ2-2; D assignment may be TRBD1 or TRBD2 (6 bases each). Looked up from germline, CDR1 is LGHNA and CDR2 is YSLEER. This CDR3 is built from 15 residues. V lost 0 bases, J lost 7 bases, and 12 bases lay in between. For the CDR3, the DNA is TGCGCCAGCAGCCAAGAAGGGGGGCGAGACGGGGAGCTGTTTTTT. Protein sequence: CASSQEGGRDGELFF.

This clonotype was detected only a few times. The J gene is TRBJ2-7, the V gene TRBV20-1; D gene unclear. Trimming took 5 bases from V and 1 from J, leaving 15 bases between them. CDR1 and CDR2 (germline): DFQATT, SNEGSKA (reference sequence). CDR3 length equals 14 residues. The chain's CDR3 is CSAEDLFRSYEQYF. In nucleotides, the CDR3 is TGCAGTGCTGAAGACTTGTTTAGGTCCTACGAGCAGTACTTC.

Many counts were recorded for this clonotype. The gene calls are TRBV12-3 or TRBV12-4 and TRBJ2-5; D remains unclear. CDR3 size: 12 residues. Trimming removed 3 bases at V and 4 bases at J, with 6 bases between. For the CDR3, the DNA is TGTGCCAGCAGTTTGATGGGAGAGACCCAGTACTTC. Translation: CASSLMGETQYF.

This chain joins TRBV19 and TRBJ2-6; D remains ambiguous. Trimming removed 6 bases from V and 4 bases from J, with 7 bases in between. Germline V gives CDR1 LNHDA, CDR2 SQIVND (reference sequence). The CDR3 is 13 residues long. CDR3 sequence: CASSATGANVLTF. CDR3 DNA: TGTGCCAGTAGCGCGACGGGGGCCAACGTCCTGACTTTC.

The rearrangement links TRBV24-1 to TRBJ1-5, with D uncertain. Germline CDR1 reads KGHDR; CDR2 reads SFDVKD. Trimming pared 3 bases from V and 9 bases from J, leaving 8 bases between. The CDR3 extends over 12 amino acids. The chain's CDR3 is CATSDEGMPQHF. In DNA form, the CDR3 reads TGTGCCACCAGTGATGAGGGTATGCCCCAGCATTTT.

This clonotype was counted a few times. The rearrangement links TRBV5-5 to TRBJ2-7; TRBD1 matches at 10 bases. The CDR3 extends over 15 amino acids. The junction had 11 bases not matched to a gene; V was cut back by 5 bases and J by 6 bases. The germline gives CDR1 SGHKS, CDR2 YYEKEE (reference sequence). Here the CDR3 reads CASSTPGTGEVEQYF. CDR3 in DNA: TGTGCCAGCAGTACACCCGGGACAGGGGAAGTCGAGCAGTACTTC.

This clonotype was observed a few times. The chain couples TRBV5-1 to TRBJ2-1; the match to TRBD1 covers 9 bases. The CDR3 runs 15 residues. CDR1 is SGHRS and CDR2 is YFSETQ in the germline V gene. Trimming at V came to 6 bases and at J to 4 bases, leaving 8 bases not matched to a gene. The CDR3 protein is CASTPDRGGYNEQFF. CDR3 sequence (DNA): TGCGCCAGCACCCCGGACAGGGGCGGGTACAATGAGCAGTTCTTC. The full variable domain, completed using reference TRBV5-1 and TRBJ2-1, is KAGVTQTPRYLIKTRGQQVTLSCSPISGHRSVSWYQQTPGQGLQFLFEYFSETQRNKGNFPGRFSGRQFSNSRSEMNVSTLELGDSALYLCASTPDRGGYNEQFFGPGTRLTVL.

This sequence joins TRBV29-1 and TRBJ1-1, with TRBD1 as a possible D gene (6 bases). The CDR3 is made up of 15 amino acids. Per the germline V gene, CDR1 is SQVTM and CDR2 is ANQGSEA. Trimming cost V 4 bases and J 4 bases, with 19 bases left between them. CDR3 coding DNA: TGCAGCGTTGGGCCCCCTACAGGGTTGGGCACTGAAGCTTTCTTT. Residues: CSVGPPTGLGTEAFF.

There are many counts of this clonotype. The chain is built from TRBV28 and TRBJ2-4, with TRBD1 as a possible D gene (7 bases). The CDR3 contains 17 residues. V lost 5 bases and J 0 bases, leaving 17 bases between the germline ends. Per the germline V gene, CDR1 is MDHEN and CDR2 is SYDVKM. In nucleotides, the CDR3 is TGTGCCAGCAGTCCCGCGGGACAGACAATAGCCAAAAACATTCAGTACTTC. Translating gives CASSPAGQTIAKNIQYF.

V usage is TRBV11-2 and J usage is TRBJ2-1; D not resolved. The CDR3 runs to 13 residues. Germline-derived CDR1 and CDR2 are SGHAT and FQNNGV. Trimming took 2 bases from V and 4 from J, leaving 6 bases between them. The chain's CDR3 is CASSLYGYNEQFF. CDR3 nucleotides: TGTGCCAGCAGCTTATATGGGTACAATGAGCAGTTCTTC.

The J gene is TRBJ1-1, the V gene TRBV9; D gene uncertain. The CDR3 extends over 14 amino acids. Germline CDR1 and CDR2: SGDLS and YYNGEE. V lost 4 bases and J lost 1, with 11 bases in between. The CDR3 region has the DNA TGTGCCAGCAGCTCCCCCAGGACGAACACTGAAGCTTTCTTT. This encodes CASSSPRTNTEAFF. The whole variable domain, filled in from reference TRBV9 and TRBJ1-1, reads DSGVTQTPKHLITATGQRVTLRCSPRSGDLSVYWYQQSLDQGLQFLIQYYNGEERAKGNILERFSAQQFPDLHSELNLSSLELGDSALYFCASSSPRTNTEAFFGQGTRLTVV.

A few counts support this clonotype. The chain has TRBV20-1 and TRBJ2-1; 8 nucleotides line up with TRBD2. The CDR3 covers 16 residues. Trimming at V came to 0 bases and at J to 2 bases, leaving 6 bases not matched to a gene. Germline lookup yields CDR1 DFQATT and CDR2 SNEGSKA (reference sequence). CDR3 nucleotide sequence: TGCAGTGCTAGAGATAGCGGGACTCCTCCCTACAATGAGCAGTTCTTC. Its translation: CSARDSGTPPYNEQFF.

The chain couples TRBV4-3 to TRBJ2-1; the match to TRBD1 covers 9 bases. The V segment lost 3 bases and the J segment 4 bases; nucleotides outside the gene matches: 7. The CDR3 spans 16 residues. CDR1 LGHNA and CDR2 YSLEER come from the germline V gene. In nucleotides, the CDR3 is TGCGCCAGCAGCCATTCCGGGACAGGGACATACAATGAGCAGTTCTTC. Amino acid sequence: CASSHSGTGTYNEQFF.

This clonotype was found a few times. J is TRBJ2-1 and V is TRBV4-1; 8 nucleotides line up with TRBD2. With V trimmed by 7 bases and J by 6 bases, 11 bases remained unmatched. The germline V gene encodes CDR1 MGHRA and CDR2 YSYEKL. CDR3 length: 15 amino acids. The CDR3 reads CASTASGLGINEQFF. The CDR3 nucleotides read TGCGCCAGCACCGCTTCGGGACTAGGGATCAATGAGCAGTTCTTC.